The 31 T cell receptor beta chains in this list originate from one sample, sequenced in a study of healthy donors' naive CD4 and CD8 T cells. Starting from 500 ng of total RNA, TCR libraries were made with linear amplification. One entry per CDR3 protein results from TCRdb running MiXCR on the reads. This sample has roughly 200,000 distinct CDR3 sequences, with around 70% found just once. The sequencing input was naive CD4+ and CD8+ T cells sorted from blood, pooled from several donors. The receptor source for this set is a pool of human donors in good health; the sample pools cells from several healthy donors.

V gene TRBV19 combines with J gene TRBJ2-7; maybe TRBD1 (6 bases). The CDR3 is 11 residues long. The germline V gene has CDR1 LNHDA and CDR2 SQIVND (reference sequence). The V gene lost 9 bases and the J gene lost 6 bases, with 12 bases spanning the gap. CDR3 nucleotides: TGTGCCAGGGGCAGGGACACCGAGCAGTACTTC. Its translation is CARGRDTEQYF.

The chain couples TRBV29-1 to TRBJ2-1, with a possible D match to TRBD2 (6 bases). The CDR3 is made up of 11 amino acids. The germline CDR1 and CDR2 sequences are SQVTM and ANQGSEA. Trimming shortened V by 5 bases and J by 9 bases, and 11 bases separated the two germline ends. CDR3 nucleotide sequence: TGCAGCGTTATAAGGGGAGGTGAGCAGTTCTTC. It translates to CSVIRGGEQFF.

V gene TRBV29-1 combines with J gene TRBJ1-1, with 8 bases aligning to TRBD1. With 7 bases clipped from V and 3 bases from J, the junction kept 4 bases outside the gene matches. From germline, CDR1 is SQVTM and CDR2 ANQGSEA. CDR3 length equals 12 residues. The CDR3: CSDRTGHTEAFF. DNA of the CDR3: TGCAGCGATAGGACAGGGCACACTGAAGCTTTCTTT.

This clonotype appeared a few times. J is TRBJ2-5 and V is TRBV12-3 or TRBV12-4; D may match TRBD1 or TRBD2 (6 bases each). Deletions cut 3 bases from V and 4 bases from J, with 9 bases between. The CDR3 is 13 residues long. CDR3 bases: TGTGCCAGCAGTTTTTCGGGGGCAGAGACCCAGTACTTC. Protein: CASSFSGAETQYF.

The genes are TRBV6-5 and TRBJ1-2; 8 bases map to TRBD1. The germline CDR1 and CDR2 sequences are MNHEY and SVGAGI. J was trimmed by 7 bases and V by 2 bases; bases with no gene match: 0. The CDR3 has 12 residues. As DNA, the CDR3 is TGTGCCAGCAGTTACACAGGGGGTGGCTACACCTTC. This translates into CASSYTGGGYTF.

The chain uses TRBV29-1 and TRBJ2-1; TRBD1 agrees at 8 bases. V dropped 8 bases and J dropped 7; count of bases not matched to a gene: 4. The CDR3 totals 11 residues. Germline V lookup: CDR1 SQVTM, CDR2 ANQGSEA. The CDR3 region is CSSNRGNEQFF. The DNA of the CDR3 is TGCAGCTCGAACAGGGGGAATGAGCAGTTCTTC.

The CDR3 here is CASSLPSGTQYF. CDR3 nucleotide sequence: TGTGCCAGCAGTTTGCCTAGCGGGACGCAGTATTTT. This sequence joins TRBV27 and TRBJ2-3; 8 bases are a match to TRBD2. The V gene's germline CDR1 is MNHEY and CDR2 SMNVEV (reference sequence). The J segment lost 9 bases and the V segment lost 3 bases, leaving 2 bases of the junction unmatched. The CDR3 sequence is 12 residues long.

The chain employs TRBV29-1 and TRBJ2-1; 7 bases are a match to TRBD2. CDR1 and CDR2 from the germline V gene are SQVTM and ANQGSEA. Trimming removed 7 bases from V and 5 bases from J; junction bases left unmatched: 11. The CDR3 runs to 14 residues. Here the CDR3 reads CSAHGRMLDNEQFF. CDR3 nucleotides: TGCAGCGCTCACGGGAGGATGTTGGACAATGAGCAGTTCTTC.

This chain connects TRBV28 to TRBJ2-7; either TRBD1 or TRBD2 may fit D (5 bases each). Trimming stripped 6 bases from V and 0 bases from J, with 15 bases between. CDR1 is MDHEN and CDR2 is SYDVKM in the germline V gene. The CDR3 is 15 amino acids. The CDR3 sequence is CASSPVRDGSYEQYF. The CDR3 DNA reads as TGTGCCAGCAGCCCTGTTCGGGACGGCTCCTACGAGCAGTACTTC.

The V call is TRBV6-5, the J call TRBJ1-3; weak D call: TRBD1 (6 bases). V was shortened by 0 bases and J by 2 bases, with 14 bases between the two germline ends. The CDR3 length is 17 residues. Germline-derived CDR1 and CDR2 are MNHEY and SVGAGI. The chain's CDR3 is CASSYSPTGFTGNTIYF. The CDR3 DNA follows: TGTGCCAGCAGTTACTCGCCTACAGGGTTCACTGGAAACACCATATATTTT.

The chain carries TRBV24-1 and TRBJ2-1; 7 bases fit TRBD1. Trimming took 4 bases from V and 5 from J; bases not matched to a gene: 4. Per the germline V gene, CDR1 is KGHDR and CDR2 is SFDVKD. CDR3 length: 14 residues. The CDR3 DNA reads TGTGCCACCAGTGACCCAACAGGGGACAATGAGCAGTTCTTC. Its translation is CATSDPTGDNEQFF.

V usage is TRBV5-5 and J usage is TRBJ2-7, with TRBD1 matching over 8 bases. This CDR3 spans 15 amino acids. CDR1 and CDR2 from the germline V gene are SGHKS and YYEKEE (reference sequence). V was clipped by 2 bases and J by 0 bases; unmatched bases: 4. CDR3 bases: TGTGCCAGCAGCTTATGGGACAGGAGCTCCTACGAGCAGTACTTC. It is translated as CASSLWDRSSYEQYF.

The rearrangement joins TRBV27 to TRBJ2-7; the D gene is possibly TRBD1 (5 bases). CDR1 and CDR2 (germline): MNHEY, SMNVEV (reference sequence). V was trimmed by 5 bases and J by 3 bases, leaving 11 bases between them. The CDR3 loop spans 13 amino acids. DNA for the CDR3: TGTGCCAGCAGTGAGCAGGGCGTCTACGAGCAGTACTTC. Amino acids: CASSEQGVYEQYF.

This clonotype was detected a few times. The chain carries TRBV6-5 and TRBJ2-2; D is perhaps TRBD1 (6 bases). CDR1 and CDR2 from the germline V gene are MNHEY and SVGAGI. The CDR3 runs to 12 residues. The ends were cut back, 8 bases at V and 11 bases at J, with 15 bases in the middle. The CDR3 region is CASSSGVGELFF. The CDR3 DNA follows: TGTGCCAGCTCCTCAGGGGTTGGCGAGCTGTTTTTT.

For the CDR3, the DNA is TGTGCCATCAGCTGGGACACAGATACGCAGTATTTT. Residues: CAISWDTDTQYF. V gene TRBV10-3 combines with J gene TRBJ2-3; D not resolved. The germline V gene encodes CDR1 ENHRY and CDR2 SYGVKD. CDR3 size: 12 residues. The V and J ends lost 6 bases and 2 bases respectively, with 6 bases between them.

The rearrangement links TRBV27 to TRBJ1-5; unclear D gene. The ends were cut back, 4 bases at V and 2 bases at J, with 12 bases in the middle. The CDR3 runs to 15 residues. From germline, CDR1 is MNHEY and CDR2 SMNVEV (reference sequence). CDR3 nucleotides: TGTGCCAGCAGTTGGACGGCCGCCGGCAATCAGCCCCAGCATTTT. It specifies CASSWTAAGNQPQHF.

The V gene is TRBV29-1, the J gene TRBJ1-2; D call uncertain. Germline CDR1 SQVTM, CDR2 ANQGSEA. Between the trimmed V and J ends, which lost 8 bases and 5 bases, there was a span of 12 bases. This CDR3 spans 11 amino acids. This CDR3 reads CSFEGEYGYTF. For the CDR3, the DNA is TGCAGCTTCGAGGGCGAGTATGGCTACACCTTC.

J is TRBJ2-5 and V is TRBV29-1, with 13 bases aligning to TRBD2. This CDR3 comprises 15 residues. Germline CDR1 and CDR2: SQVTM and ANQGSEA. V shed 3 bases and J 1 base; nucleotides not matched to a gene: 2. The CDR3 loop is CSVEGLAGIQETQYF. DNA for the CDR3: TGCAGCGTTGAGGGACTAGCGGGGATCCAAGAGACCCAGTACTTC.

V and J are TRBV6-5 and TRBJ1-3, with D perhaps TRBD1 (5 bases). The CDR3 consists of 17 residues. Trimming pared 2 bases from V and 0 bases from J, leaving 14 bases between. Germline assignment: CDR1 MNHEY and CDR2 SVGAGI. CDR3 amino acids: CASSYTSGEHSGNTIYF. CDR3 bases: TGTGCCAGCAGTTACACCTCGGGGGAACACTCTGGAAACACCATATATTTT.

The rearrangement uses TRBV20-1 and TRBJ2-7, with no clear D. CDR1 and CDR2 (germline): DFQATT, SNEGSKA (reference sequence). The V end lost 2 bases, the J end lost 4 bases, and 9 bases lay between the germline ends. The CDR3 spans 12 residues. CDR3 in DNA: TGCAGTGCTAGAAGAGACGATTACGAGCAGTACTTC. Amino acid sequence: CSARRDDYEQYF.

V and J are TRBV20-1 and TRBJ2-2; 7 bases are shared with TRBD2. V lost 1 base and J lost 4; bases outside the gene matches: 6. Germline V CDR1 and CDR2: DFQATT, SNEGSKA (reference sequence). This CDR3 is built from 15 residues. CDR3 region: CSARGLGEGTGELFF. The CDR3, as DNA: TGCAGTGCTAGAGGGCTAGGGGAGGGCACCGGGGAGCTGTTTTTT.

This clonotype was seen only once. V and J are TRBV30 and TRBJ2-1; 8 bases fit TRBD2. CDR1 GTSNPN and CDR2 SVGIG come from the germline V gene (reference sequence). The CDR3 is 13 residues long. V lost 2 bases and J lost 7; bases outside the gene matches: 4. The CDR3 DNA reads as TGTGCCTGGAGTTCGGGACTAGATAATGAGCAGTTCTTC. This codes for CAWSSGLDNEQFF.

The V call is TRBV6-2 or TRBV6-3, the J call TRBJ2-7; 7 nucleotides agree with TRBD2. The germline V gene has CDR1 MNHEY and CDR2 SVGEGT. V trimming: 10 bases; J trimming: 0 bases; junction bases outside the gene matches: 9. CDR3 length equals 14 residues. DNA for the CDR3: TGTGCCATCAGCGGACTAGAATCCTCCTACGAGCAGTACTTC. Translated: CAISGLESSYEQYF.

J is TRBJ2-7 and V is TRBV5-1, with 9 bases fitting TRBD1. V gave up 0 bases and J gave up 1 base; unmatched junction bases: 2. The CDR3 runs to 15 residues. Germline CDR1 reads SGHRS; CDR2 reads YFSETQ. The CDR3 here is CASSLGTGVSYEQYF. DNA of the CDR3: TGCGCCAGCAGCTTGGGGACAGGGGTATCCTACGAGCAGTACTTC.

The rearrangement links TRBV29-1 to TRBJ2-7; tentatively, D is TRBD1 (6 bases). The germline gives CDR1 SQVTM, CDR2 ANQGSEA. V shed 3 bases and J shed 0 bases, with 9 bases lying between them. The CDR3 extends over 13 amino acids. This chain's CDR3 is CSVDGDNSYEQYF. The DNA of the CDR3 is TGCAGCGTTGACGGGGACAACTCCTACGAGCAGTACTTC.

This clonotype was counted between two and nine times. The chain links TRBV29-1 to TRBJ2-7; 9 bases are shared with TRBD1. V shed 0 bases, J shed 6 bases, and the junction held 6 bases outside the gene matches. Germline CDR1 and CDR2: SQVTM and ANQGSEA. This CDR3 is built from 14 residues. The CDR3 sequence is CSVEDRGTGREQYF. The CDR3 DNA sequence: TGCAGCGTTGAAGACCGGGGGACAGGGCGCGAGCAGTACTTC.

The rearrangement uses TRBV29-1 and TRBJ2-7; D is tentatively TRBD1 or TRBD2 (7 bases each). The germline V gene has CDR1 SQVTM and CDR2 ANQGSEA. Trimming removed 4 bases at V and 4 bases at J, with 14 bases between. The CDR3 consists of 13 residues. The CDR3 DNA reads as TGCAGCGTTGCCGGGGAGGGGGCTTACGAGCAGTACTTC. Translated: CSVAGEGAYEQYF.

This clonotype has more than one count but fewer than ten. The J gene is TRBJ1-5, the V gene TRBV5-5, with 11 bases matching TRBD1. This CDR3 spans 15 amino acids. J lost 6 bases, V lost 4 bases, and 6 bases had no gene match. Germline values: CDR1 SGHKS, CDR2 YYEKEE (reference sequence). CDR3 amino acids: CASSPDRGLSQPQHF. The DNA for the CDR3 is TGTGCCAGCAGCCCGGACAGGGGGCTTAGTCAGCCCCAGCATTTT.

The chain uses TRBV29-1 and TRBJ1-5; weak D call: TRBD1 (5 bases). This CDR3 has 13 amino acids. V gave up 2 bases and J gave up 3 bases, with 8 bases separating them. Germline V lookup: CDR1 SQVTM, CDR2 ANQGSEA. The CDR3: CSVESDNNQPQHF. CDR3 DNA sequence: TGCAGCGTTGAATCGGACAACAATCAGCCCCAGCATTTT.

The chain uses TRBV5-4 and TRBJ1-2; perhaps TRBD1 as D (6 bases). Germline CDR1 and CDR2: SGHNT and YYREEE (reference sequence). V lost 4 bases to trimming and J lost 5 bases, with 18 bases between them. The CDR3 extends over 15 amino acids. The CDR3 DNA reads TGTGCCAGCAGCCTAGCCTCGCAGGGGATATATGGCTACACCTTC. It translates to CASSLASQGIYGYTF.

This clonotype has a single count. The chain has TRBV11-1 and TRBJ2-1; 8 bases line up with TRBD1. CDR1 SGHAT and CDR2 FQDESV come from the germline V gene (reference sequence). This CDR3 comprises 15 residues. V shed 4 bases and J 6 bases; nucleotides not matched to a gene: 8. The DNA for the CDR3 is TGTGCCAGCAGCTCGCACAGGGGGAACAGCAATGAGCAGTTCTTC. Its protein is CASSSHRGNSNEQFF.